This is a list of T cell receptor beta chains from one sample in a study of Graves' ophthalmopathy and Graves' hyperthyroidism. TCRdb re-derived calls from the multiplex PCR reads in MiXCR, one entry per CDR3 protein. The profile shows around 1,000,000 distinct CDR3 sequences, about two fifths of them singletons. Sequencing was performed on peripheral blood or thyroid tissue (not recorded which). The receptors derive from an adult man with Graves' hyperthyroidism. The CDR3 runs from the conserved cysteine through the conserved F or W. Each record gives: clone size, D gene, J gene, V gene, CDR3 protein, CDR3 DNA. A D gene is named only where the DNA matches it firmly. For some rows the clone size is stated as once, few or many, or as a class when expanded; others skip it.

>NA|TRBD2|TRBJ2-2|TRBV4-2
CASSQPKRSGSGTGELFF
TGTGCCAGCAGCCAACCAAAGCGGAGCGGTAGCGGGACCGGGGAGCTGTTTTTT
>few|TRBD1|TRBJ1-2|TRBV29-1
CSALADRAAGYTF
TGCAGCGCCCTCGCGGACAGGGCGGCCGGCTACACCTTC
>many|NA|TRBJ1-2|TRBV25-1
CASLEAGYGYTF
TGTGCCAGCCTCGAAGCCGGTTACGGCTACACCTTC
>NA|NA|TRBJ2-2|TRBV5-4
CASSHVGGRNGELFF
TGTGCCAGCAGCCACGTTGGGGGGCGGAACGGGGAGCTGTTTTTT
>NA|TRBD1|TRBJ1-3|TRBV2
CASSYDRAGNTIYF
TGTGCCAGCAGTTACGACAGGGCTGGAAACACCATATATTTT
>NA|TRBD1|TRBJ1-1|TRBV24-1
CATSDLHGTGENTEAFF
TGTGCCACCAGTGATTTGCATGGGACAGGGGAGAACACTGAAGCTTTCTTT
>NA|NA|TRBJ1-1|TRBV4-1
CASSQVPGMGTEAFF
TGCGCCAGCAGCCAAGTTCCCGGGATGGGCACTGAAGCTTTCTTT
>many|NA|TRBJ2-2|TRBV19
CASTGSVTGELFF
TGTGCCAGTACAGGGTCTGTTACCGGGGAGCTGTTTTTT
>many|NA|TRBJ1-1|TRBV12-3/TRBV12-4
CASSSGDMNTEAFF
TGTGCCAGCAGTTCCGGAGACATGAACACTGAAGCTTTCTTT
>NA|TRBD1|TRBJ2-1|TRBV29-1
CSVKQGRPHNEQFF
TGCAGCGTAAAACAGGGGCGCCCCCACAATGAGCAGTTCTTC
>many|NA|TRBJ1-2|TRBV30
CARRLPSAYGYTF
TGTGCCCGGAGACTCCCTTCAGCGTATGGCTACACCTTC